The rows below give T cell receptor beta chains drawn from one sample of a study of cytomegalovirus exposure and HLA in healthy donors. Profiled with immunoSEQ multiplex PCR; TCRdb holds only in-frame clones, not every one. This table holds under 200,000 clones, approximately 81% found once. The sample taken for sequencing was PBMCs. The receptors were sampled from a man aged 25-45 years in good health and CMV-seronegative. Each CDR3 is given without its conserved first and last residue.

j_call v_call cdr3_aa
TRBJ2-7 TRBV4-1 ASSQAGQGFYERY
TRBJ1-4 TRBV4-1 ASSRIGTGNEKLF
TRBJ2-7 TRBV11-2 ASSLGGHRTYEQY
TRBJ2-5 TRBV5-1 ASSLPGEETQY
TRBJ2-1 TRBV5-4 ASSSDAGAGYNEQF
TRBJ2-7 TRBV11-2 ASSLDSQGTYEQY
TRBJ1-1 TRBV4-1 ASSQDNMGGGKTEAF
TRBJ2-5 TRBV11-2 ASSFFINQGRGQETQY
TRBJ2-3 TRBV15 ATRAGVSGTDTQY
TRBJ2-5 TRBV12-5 ASGTGNNQETQY
TRBJ2-1 TRBV6-4 ASSLAGHNEQF
TRBJ1-2 TRBV2 ASSVRGDNGYT
TRBJ1-2 TRBV5-1 ASSGETGGYGYT
TRBJ1-1 TRBV30 AWSVGTGGRGNTEAF
TRBJ2-1 TRBV7-9 ASSLNFGAGVFYNEQF
TRBJ1-1 TRBV28 ASSSLTGGVTEAF
TRBJ2-7 TRBV4-1 ASSQEGTSYTYEQY
TRBJ2-3 TRBV4-2 ASSQGLAGGPSTDTQY
TRBJ2-7 TRBV2 ASRGTSGSYEQY
TRBJ2-2 TRBV6-5 ASSYGPNTGELF
TRBJ1-5 TRBV2 ASSDNRVNQPQH
TRBJ2-1 TRBV30 AWSGVALLNEQF
TRBJ2-3 TRBV12-5 ASGSRVDTQY
TRBJ2-1 TRBV10-3 AISESALAGRNEQF
TRBJ1-2 TRBV6-4 ASSETGAIYGYT
TRBJ2-1 TRBV5-1 ASSLSGTRDEQF
TRBJ1-1 TRBV2 ASSGQGTEAF
TRBJ2-7 TRBV11-2 ASSLSGIYEQY
TRBJ1-2 TRBV4-3 ASSLTGLGGYT
TRBJ1-5 TRBV28 ASSSREYRRNQPQH
TRBJ2-2 TRBV19 ASSIKTGGTGELF
TRBJ2-7 TRBV7-2 ASSLATKTSREQY
TRBJ2-1 TRBV28 ATTDSRSYNEQF
TRBJ2-2 TRBV19 ATMGQGPGELF